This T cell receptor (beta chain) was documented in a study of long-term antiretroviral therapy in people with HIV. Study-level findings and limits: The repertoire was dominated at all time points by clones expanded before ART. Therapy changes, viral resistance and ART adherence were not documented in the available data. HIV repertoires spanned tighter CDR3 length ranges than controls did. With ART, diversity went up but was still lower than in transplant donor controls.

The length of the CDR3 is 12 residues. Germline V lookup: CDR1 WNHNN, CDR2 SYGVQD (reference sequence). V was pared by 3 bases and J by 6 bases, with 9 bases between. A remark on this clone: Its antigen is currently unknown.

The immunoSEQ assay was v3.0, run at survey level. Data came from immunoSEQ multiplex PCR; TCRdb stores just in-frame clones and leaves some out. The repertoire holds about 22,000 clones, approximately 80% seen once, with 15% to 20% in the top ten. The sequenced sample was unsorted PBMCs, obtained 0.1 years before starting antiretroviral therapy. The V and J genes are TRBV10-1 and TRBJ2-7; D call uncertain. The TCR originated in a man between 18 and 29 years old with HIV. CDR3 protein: CASSDLLGEQYF. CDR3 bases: TGCGCCAGCAGTGACCTGCTTGGCGAGCAGTACTTC.